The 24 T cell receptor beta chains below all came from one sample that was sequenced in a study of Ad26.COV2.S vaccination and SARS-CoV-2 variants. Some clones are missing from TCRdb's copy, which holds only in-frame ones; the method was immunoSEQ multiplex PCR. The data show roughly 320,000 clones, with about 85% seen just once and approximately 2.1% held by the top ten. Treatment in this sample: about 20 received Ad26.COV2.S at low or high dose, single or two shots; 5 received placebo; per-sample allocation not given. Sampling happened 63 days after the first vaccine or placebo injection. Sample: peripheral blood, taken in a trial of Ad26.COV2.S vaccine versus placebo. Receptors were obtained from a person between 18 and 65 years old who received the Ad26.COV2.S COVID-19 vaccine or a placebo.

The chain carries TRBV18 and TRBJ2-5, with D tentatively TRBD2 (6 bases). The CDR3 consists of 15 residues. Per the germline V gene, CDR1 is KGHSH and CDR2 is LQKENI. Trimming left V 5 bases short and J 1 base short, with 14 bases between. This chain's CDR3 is CASSGTSGPQETQYF. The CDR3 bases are TGTGCCAGCTCAGGAACAAGCGGGCCCCAAGAGACCCAGTACTTC.

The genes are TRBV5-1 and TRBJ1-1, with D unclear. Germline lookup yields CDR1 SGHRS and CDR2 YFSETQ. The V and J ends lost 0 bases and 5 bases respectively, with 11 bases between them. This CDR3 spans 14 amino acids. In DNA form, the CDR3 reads TGCGCCAGCAGCTTGGATGCGGGCGGGACTGAAGCTTTCTTT. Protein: CASSLDAGGTEAFF.

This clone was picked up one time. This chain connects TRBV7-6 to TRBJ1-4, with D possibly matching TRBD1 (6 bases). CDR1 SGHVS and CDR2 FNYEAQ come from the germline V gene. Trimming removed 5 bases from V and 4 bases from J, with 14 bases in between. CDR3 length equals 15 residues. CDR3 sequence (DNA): TGTGCCAGCAGCCGAGGGGGTTGGGGTAATGAAAAACTGTTTTTT. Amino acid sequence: CASSRGGWGNEKLFF.

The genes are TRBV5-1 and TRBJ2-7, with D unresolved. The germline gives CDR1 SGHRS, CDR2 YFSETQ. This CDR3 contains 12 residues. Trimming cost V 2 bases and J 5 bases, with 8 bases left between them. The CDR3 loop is CASSLEGNEQYF. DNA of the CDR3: TGCGCCAGCAGCTTAGAAGGGAACGAGCAGTACTTC.

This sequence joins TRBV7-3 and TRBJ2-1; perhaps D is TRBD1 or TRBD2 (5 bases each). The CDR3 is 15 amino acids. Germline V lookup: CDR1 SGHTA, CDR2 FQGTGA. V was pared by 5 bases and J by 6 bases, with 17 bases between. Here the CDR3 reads CASSPSGTPSNEQFF. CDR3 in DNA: TGTGCCAGCAGCCCCTCCGGGACCCCAAGCAATGAGCAGTTCTTC.

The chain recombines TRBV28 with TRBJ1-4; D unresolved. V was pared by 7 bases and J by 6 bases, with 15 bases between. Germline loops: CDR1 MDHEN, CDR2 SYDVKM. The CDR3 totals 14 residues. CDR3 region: CASTTTSRYEKLFF. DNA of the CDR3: TGTGCCAGCACCACGACCAGTCGTTATGAAAAACTGTTTTTT.

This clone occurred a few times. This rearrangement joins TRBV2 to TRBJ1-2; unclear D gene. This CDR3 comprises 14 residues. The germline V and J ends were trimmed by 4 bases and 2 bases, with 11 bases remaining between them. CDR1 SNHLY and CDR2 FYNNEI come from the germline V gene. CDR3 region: CASSALLGNYGYTF. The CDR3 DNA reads TGTGCCAGCAGTGCTCTTTTGGGGAACTATGGCTACACCTTC.

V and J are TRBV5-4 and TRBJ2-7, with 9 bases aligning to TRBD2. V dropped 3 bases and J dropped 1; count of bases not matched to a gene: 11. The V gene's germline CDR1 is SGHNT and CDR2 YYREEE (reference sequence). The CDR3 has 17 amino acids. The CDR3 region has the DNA TGTGCCAGCAGCTCGAGTCATGGCGGGGGGGCTTCCTACGAGCAGTACTTC. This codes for CASSSSHGGGASYEQYF. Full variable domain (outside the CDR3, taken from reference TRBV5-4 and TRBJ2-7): ETGVTQSPTHLIKTRGQQVTLRCSSQSGHNTVSWYQQALGQGPQFIFQYYREEENGRGNFPPRFSGLQFPNYSSELNVNALELDDSALYLCASSSSHGGGASYEQYFGPGTRLTVT.

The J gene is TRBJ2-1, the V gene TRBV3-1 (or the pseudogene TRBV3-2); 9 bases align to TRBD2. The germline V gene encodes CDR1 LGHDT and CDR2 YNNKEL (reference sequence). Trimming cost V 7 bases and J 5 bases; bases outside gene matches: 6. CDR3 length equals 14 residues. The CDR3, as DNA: TGTGCCAGCATCCTAGCGGGGCCTAACAATGAGCAGTTCTTC. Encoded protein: CASILAGPNNEQFF.

Here the CDR3 reads CAISEWQGNEKLFF. CDR3 nucleotide sequence: TGTGCCATCAGTGAGTGGCAGGGGAATGAAAAACTGTTTTTT. This chain links TRBV10-3 with TRBJ1-4, with a possible D match to TRBD1 (6 bases). Germline V gene lookup returns CDR1 ENHRY and CDR2 SYGVKD. CDR3 length: 14 residues. With 1 base removed from V and 5 bases from J, the gap between germline ends came to 8 bases.

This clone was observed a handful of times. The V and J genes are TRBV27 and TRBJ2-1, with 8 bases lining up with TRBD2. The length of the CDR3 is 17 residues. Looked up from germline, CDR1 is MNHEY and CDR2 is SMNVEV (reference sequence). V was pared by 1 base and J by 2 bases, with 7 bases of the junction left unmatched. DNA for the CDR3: TGTGCCAGCAGTTTATGGAAGGCGGGGGGTCCCTACAATGAGCAGTTCTTC. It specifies CASSLWKAGGPYNEQFF.

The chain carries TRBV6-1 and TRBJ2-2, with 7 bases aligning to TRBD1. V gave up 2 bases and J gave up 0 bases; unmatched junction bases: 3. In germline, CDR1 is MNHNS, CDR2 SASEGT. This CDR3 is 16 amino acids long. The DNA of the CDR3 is TGTGCCAGCAGTGAATTCGGGACAGCGAACACCGGGGAGCTGTTTTTT. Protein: CASSEFGTANTGELFF.

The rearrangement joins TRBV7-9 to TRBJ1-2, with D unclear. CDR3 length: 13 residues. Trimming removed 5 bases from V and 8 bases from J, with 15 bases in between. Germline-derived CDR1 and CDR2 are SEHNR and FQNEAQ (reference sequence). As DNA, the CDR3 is TGTGCCAGCAGCCCCTCTCGCATATGGGGCTACACCTTC. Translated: CASSPSRIWGYTF. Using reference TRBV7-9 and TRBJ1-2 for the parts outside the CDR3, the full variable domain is DTGVSQNPRHKITKRGQNVTFRCDPISEHNRLYWYRQTLGQGPEFLTYFQNEAQLEKSRLLSDRFSAERPKGSFSTLEIQRTEQGDSAMYLCASSPSRIWGYTFGSGTRLTVV.

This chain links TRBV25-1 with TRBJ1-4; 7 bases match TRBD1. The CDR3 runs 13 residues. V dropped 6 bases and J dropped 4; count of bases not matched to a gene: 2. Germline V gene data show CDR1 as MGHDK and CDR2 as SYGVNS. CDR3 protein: CASRTGVNEKLFF. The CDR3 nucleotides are TGTGCCAGCAGAACAGGGGTTAATGAAAAACTGTTTTTT.

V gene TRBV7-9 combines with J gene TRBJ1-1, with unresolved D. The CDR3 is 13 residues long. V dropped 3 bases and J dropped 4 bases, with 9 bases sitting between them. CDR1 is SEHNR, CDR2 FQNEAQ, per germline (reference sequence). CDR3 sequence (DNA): TGTGCCAGCAGCTTCGAGAGGCGCACTGAAGCTTTCTTT. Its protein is CASSFERRTEAFF. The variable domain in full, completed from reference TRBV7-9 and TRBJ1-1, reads DTGVSQNPRHKITKRGQNVTFRCDPISEHNRLYWYRQTLGQGPEFLTYFQNEAQLEKSRLLSDRFSAERPKGSFSTLEIQRTEQGDSAMYLCASSFERRTEAFFGQGTRLTVV.

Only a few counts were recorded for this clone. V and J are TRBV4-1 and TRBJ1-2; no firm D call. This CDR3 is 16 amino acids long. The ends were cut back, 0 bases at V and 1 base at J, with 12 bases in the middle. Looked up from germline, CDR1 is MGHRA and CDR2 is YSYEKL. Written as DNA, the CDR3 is TGCGCCAGCAGCCAAGAAGGTCGGAGGCTTAACTATGGCTACACCTTC. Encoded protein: CASSQEGRRLNYGYTF.

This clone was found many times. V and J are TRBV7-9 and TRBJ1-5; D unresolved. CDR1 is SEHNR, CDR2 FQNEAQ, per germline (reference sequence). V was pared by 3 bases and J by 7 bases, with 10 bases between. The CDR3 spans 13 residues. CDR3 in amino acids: CASSLSEGQPQHF. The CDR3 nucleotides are TGTGCCAGCAGCTTGTCTGAGGGACAGCCCCAGCATTTT.

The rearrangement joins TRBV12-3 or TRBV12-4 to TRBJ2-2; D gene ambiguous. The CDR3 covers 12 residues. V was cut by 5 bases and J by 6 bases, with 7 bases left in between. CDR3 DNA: TGTGCCAGCAGTCCCTCAGCCGGGGAGCTGTTTTTT. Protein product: CASSPSAGELFF.

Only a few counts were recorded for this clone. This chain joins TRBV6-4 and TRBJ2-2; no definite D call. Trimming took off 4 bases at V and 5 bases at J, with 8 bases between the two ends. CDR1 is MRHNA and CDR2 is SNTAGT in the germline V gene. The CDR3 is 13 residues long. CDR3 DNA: TGTGCCAGCAGTGCGGAGCCGACCGGGGAGCTGTTTTTT. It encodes CASSAEPTGELFF.

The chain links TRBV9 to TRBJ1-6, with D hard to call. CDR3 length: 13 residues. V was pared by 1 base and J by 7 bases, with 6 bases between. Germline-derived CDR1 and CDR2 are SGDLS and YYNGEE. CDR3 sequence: CASSVYINSPLHF. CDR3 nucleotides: TGTGCCAGCAGCGTATACATAAATTCACCCCTCCACTTT.

CDR3 nucleotides: TGCGCCAGCAGCCTTAGGGCAGGGAATTCAGAGGACTATGGCTACACCTTC. Amino acid sequence: CASSLRAGNSEDYGYTF. The V and J genes are TRBV4-1 and TRBJ1-2; D may be TRBD1 (5 bases). The V gene lost 4 bases and the J gene lost 3 bases, with 21 bases spanning the gap. CDR3 length equals 17 residues. CDR1 is MGHRA, CDR2 YSYEKL, per germline.

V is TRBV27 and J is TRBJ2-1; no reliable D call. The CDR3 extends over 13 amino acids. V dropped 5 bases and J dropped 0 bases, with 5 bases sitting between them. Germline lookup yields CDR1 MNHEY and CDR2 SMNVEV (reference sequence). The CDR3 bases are TGTGCCAGCAGTGTTCTCTCCTACAATGAGCAGTTCTTC. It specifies CASSVLSYNEQFF.

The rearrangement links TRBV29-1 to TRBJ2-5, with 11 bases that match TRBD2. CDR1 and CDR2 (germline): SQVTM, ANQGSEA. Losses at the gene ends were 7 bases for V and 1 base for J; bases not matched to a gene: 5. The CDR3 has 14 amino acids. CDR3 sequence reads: CSAPSGGFQETQYF. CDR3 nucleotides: TGCAGCGCCCCTAGCGGGGGGTTCCAAGAGACCCAGTACTTC.

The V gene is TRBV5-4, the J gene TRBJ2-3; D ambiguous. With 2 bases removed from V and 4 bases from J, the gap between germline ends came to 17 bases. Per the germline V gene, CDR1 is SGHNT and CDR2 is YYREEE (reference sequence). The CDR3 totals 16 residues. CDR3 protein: CASSFDGNGVPDTQYF. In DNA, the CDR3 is TGTGCCAGCAGCTTCGATGGAAACGGAGTTCCAGATACGCAGTATTTT.